The entry below gives a single T cell receptor (beta chain) sequence along with its context. Antigen unknown. This entry comes from a study of T cell responses to AZD1222 COVID-19 vaccine. Study observations and caveats: None of the repertoires were sampled until the peak T cell response had passed. Mostly white British, mostly female donors; authors suggested clonal diversity may be underestimated. Reportedly, nearly half of unique spike TCRs recognized epitopes outside B.1.351/B.1.1.7 mutations.

CDR1 and CDR2 from the germline V gene are SQVTM and ANQGSEA. Trimming removed 4 bases from V and 2 bases from J; junction bases left unmatched: 3. CDR3 length equals 13 residues. Pooled together were second doses at about 4 or about 12 weeks. TCRdb's table, derived via immunoSEQ multiplex PCR, lists solely in-frame clones and lacks some. The sample has roughly 100,000 clones, about 89% seen once. The sample consisted of peripheral blood, taken 28 days after the second AZD1222 dose. The TCR comes from an adult who received the AZD1222 COVID-19 vaccine. V usage is TRBV29-1 and J usage is TRBJ1-2, with 8 bases lining up with TRBD1. The CDR3 protein is CSVVGTGNYGYTF. The CDR3 DNA reads as TGCAGCGTTGTAGGGACAGGCAACTATGGCTACACCTTC.